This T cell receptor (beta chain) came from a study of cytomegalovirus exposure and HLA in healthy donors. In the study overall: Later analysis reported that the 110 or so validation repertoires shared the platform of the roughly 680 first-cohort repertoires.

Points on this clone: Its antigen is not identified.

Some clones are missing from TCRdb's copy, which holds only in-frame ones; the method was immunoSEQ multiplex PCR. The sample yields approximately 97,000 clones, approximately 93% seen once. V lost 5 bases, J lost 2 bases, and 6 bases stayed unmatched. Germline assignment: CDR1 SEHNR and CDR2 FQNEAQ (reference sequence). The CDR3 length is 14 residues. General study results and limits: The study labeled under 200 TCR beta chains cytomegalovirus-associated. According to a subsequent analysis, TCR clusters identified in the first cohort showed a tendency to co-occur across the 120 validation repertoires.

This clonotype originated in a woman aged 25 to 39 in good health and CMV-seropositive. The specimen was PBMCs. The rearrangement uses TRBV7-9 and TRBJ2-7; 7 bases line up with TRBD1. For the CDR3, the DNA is TGTGCCAGCAGCGTACGGGACAGACCCTACGAGCAGTACTTC. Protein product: CASSVRDRPYEQYF.